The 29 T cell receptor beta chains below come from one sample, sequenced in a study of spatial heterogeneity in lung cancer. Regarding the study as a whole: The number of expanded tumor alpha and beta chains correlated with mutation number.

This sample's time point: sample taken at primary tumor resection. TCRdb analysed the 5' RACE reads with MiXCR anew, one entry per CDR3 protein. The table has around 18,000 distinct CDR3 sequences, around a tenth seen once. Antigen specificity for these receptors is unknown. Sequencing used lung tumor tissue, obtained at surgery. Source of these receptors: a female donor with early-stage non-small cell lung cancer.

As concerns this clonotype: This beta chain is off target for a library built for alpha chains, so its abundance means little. CDR3 sequence reads: CASSTATRRGISETQYF. CDR3 DNA sequence: TGTGCCAGCAGCACGGCGACTCGTCGGGGGATATCAGAGACCCAGTACTTC. V and J are TRBV13 and TRBJ2-5; the D gene is possibly TRBD2 (6 bases). This CDR3 has 17 amino acids. Trimming took off 5 bases at V and 4 bases at J, with 23 bases between the two ends. CDR1 PRHDT and CDR2 FYEKMQ come from the germline V gene (reference sequence).

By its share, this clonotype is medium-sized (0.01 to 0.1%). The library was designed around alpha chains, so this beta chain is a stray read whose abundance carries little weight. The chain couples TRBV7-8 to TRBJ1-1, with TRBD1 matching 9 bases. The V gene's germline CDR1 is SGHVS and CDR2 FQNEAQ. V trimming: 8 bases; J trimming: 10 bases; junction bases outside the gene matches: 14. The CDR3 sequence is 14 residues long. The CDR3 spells CASGRDREVLGAFF. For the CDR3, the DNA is TGTGCCAGCGGCCGGGACAGGGAAGTGCTTGGAGCTTTCTTT.

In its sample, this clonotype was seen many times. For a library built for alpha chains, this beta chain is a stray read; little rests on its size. The chain's CDR3 is CASSYSTDTQYF. DNA of the CDR3: TGTGCCAGCAGTTACAGCACAGATACGCAGTATTTT. This chain joins TRBV5-6 and TRBJ2-3, with D unresolved. Germline CDR1 and CDR2: SGHDT and YYEEEE. The CDR3 loop spans 12 amino acids. V dropped 5 bases and J dropped 0 bases, with 4 bases sitting between them.

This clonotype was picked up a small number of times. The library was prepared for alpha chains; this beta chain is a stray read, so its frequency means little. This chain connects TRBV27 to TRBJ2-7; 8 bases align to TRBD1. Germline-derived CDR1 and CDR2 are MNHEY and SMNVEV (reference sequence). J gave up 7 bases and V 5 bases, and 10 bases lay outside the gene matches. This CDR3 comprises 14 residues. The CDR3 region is CASSATGTGGEQYF. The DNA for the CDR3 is TGTGCCAGCAGTGCTACCGGGACAGGAGGGGAGCAGTACTTC.

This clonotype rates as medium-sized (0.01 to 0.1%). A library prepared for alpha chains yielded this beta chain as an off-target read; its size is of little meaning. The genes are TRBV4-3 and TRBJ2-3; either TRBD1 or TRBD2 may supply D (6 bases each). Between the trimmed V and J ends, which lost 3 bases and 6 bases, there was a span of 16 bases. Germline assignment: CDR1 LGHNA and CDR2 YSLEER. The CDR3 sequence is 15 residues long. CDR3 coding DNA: TGCGCCAGCAGCCACGGGGGCAGTGCGATGGATACGCAGTATTTT. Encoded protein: CASSHGGSAMDTQYF.

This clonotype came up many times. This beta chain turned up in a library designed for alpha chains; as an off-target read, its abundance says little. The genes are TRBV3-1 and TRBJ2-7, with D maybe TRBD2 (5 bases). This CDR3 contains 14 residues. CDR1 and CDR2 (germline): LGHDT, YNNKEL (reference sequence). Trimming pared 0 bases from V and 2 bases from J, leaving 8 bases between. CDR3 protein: CASSQDALAYEQYF. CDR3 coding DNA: TGTGCCAGCAGCCAAGATGCACTAGCCTACGAGCAGTACTTC.

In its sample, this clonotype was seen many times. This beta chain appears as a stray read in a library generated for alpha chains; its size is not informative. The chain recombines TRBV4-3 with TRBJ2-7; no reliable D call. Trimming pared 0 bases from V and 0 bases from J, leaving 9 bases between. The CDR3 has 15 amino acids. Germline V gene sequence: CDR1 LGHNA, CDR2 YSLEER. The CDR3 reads CASSQDRAYSYEQYF. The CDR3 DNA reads TGCGCCAGCAGCCAAGATCGGGCCTACTCCTACGAGCAGTACTTC.

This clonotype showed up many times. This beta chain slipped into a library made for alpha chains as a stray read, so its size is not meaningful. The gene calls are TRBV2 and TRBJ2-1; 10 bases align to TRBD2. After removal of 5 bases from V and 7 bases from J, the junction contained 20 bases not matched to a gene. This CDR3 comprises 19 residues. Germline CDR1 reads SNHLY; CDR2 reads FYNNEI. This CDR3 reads CASSRRTALAGASRNEQFF. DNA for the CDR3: TGTGCCAGCAGTAGACGGACAGCCCTAGCGGGGGCTTCTCGGAATGAGCAGTTCTTC.

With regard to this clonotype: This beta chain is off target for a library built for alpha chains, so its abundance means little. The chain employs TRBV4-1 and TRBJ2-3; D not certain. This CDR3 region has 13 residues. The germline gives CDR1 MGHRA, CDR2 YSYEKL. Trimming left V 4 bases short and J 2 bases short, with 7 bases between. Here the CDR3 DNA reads TGCGCCAGCAGCCTCCGGCCCACAGATACGCAGTATTTT. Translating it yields CASSLRPTDTQYF.

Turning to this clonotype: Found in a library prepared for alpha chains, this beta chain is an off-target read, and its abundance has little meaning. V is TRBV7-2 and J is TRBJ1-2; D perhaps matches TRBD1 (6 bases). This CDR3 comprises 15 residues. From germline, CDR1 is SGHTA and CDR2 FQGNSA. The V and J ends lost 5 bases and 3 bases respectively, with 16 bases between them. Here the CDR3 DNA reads TGTGCCAGCAGCCCCCCCCGGACAGAATACTATGGCTACACCTTC. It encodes CASSPPRTEYYGYTF. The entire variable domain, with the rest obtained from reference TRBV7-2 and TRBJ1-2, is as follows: GAGVSQSPSNKVTEKGKDVELRCDPISGHTALYWYRQSLGQGLEFLIYFQGNSAPDKSGLPSDRFSAERTGGSVSTLTIQRTQQEDSAVYLCASSPPRTEYYGYTFGSGTRLTVV.

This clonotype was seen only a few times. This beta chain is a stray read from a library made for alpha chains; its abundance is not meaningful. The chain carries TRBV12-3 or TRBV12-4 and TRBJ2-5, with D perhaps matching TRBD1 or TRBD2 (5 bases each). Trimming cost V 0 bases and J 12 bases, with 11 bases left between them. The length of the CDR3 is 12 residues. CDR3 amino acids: CASSLAGTVEYF. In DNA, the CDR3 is TGTGCCAGCAGTTTAGCAGGGACCGTCGAGTACTTC.

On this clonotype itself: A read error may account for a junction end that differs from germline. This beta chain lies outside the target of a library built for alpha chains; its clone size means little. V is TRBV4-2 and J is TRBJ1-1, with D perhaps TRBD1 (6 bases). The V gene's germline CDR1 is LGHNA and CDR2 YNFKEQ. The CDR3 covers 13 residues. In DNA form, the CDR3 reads TGTGCCGGCAGCGTACAGGGAGGCACTGAAGCTTTCTTT. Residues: CAGSVQGGTEAFF.

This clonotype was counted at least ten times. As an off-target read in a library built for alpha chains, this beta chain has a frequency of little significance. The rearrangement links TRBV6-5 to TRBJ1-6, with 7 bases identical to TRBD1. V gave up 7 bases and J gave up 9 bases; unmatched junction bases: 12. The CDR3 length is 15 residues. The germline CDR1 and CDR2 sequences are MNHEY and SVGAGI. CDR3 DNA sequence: TGTGCCAGCACCCCGGGGGGGACAGTCACTTCACCCCTCCACTTT. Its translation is CASTPGGTVTSPLHF.

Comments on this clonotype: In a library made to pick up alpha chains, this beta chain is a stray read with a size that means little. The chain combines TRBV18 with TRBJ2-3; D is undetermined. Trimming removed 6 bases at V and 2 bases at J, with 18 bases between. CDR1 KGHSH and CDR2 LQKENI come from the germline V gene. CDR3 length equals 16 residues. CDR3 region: CASSPGGGPVTDTQYF. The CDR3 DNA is TGTGCCAGCTCGCCGGGCGGTGGGCCCGTCACAGATACGCAGTATTTT.

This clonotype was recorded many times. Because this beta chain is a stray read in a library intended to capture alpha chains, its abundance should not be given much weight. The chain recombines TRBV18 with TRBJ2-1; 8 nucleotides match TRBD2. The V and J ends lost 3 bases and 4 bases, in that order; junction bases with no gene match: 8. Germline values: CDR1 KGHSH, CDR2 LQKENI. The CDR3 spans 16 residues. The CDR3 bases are TGTGCCAGCTCACCTCCCGGGGGGGCTGATTACAATGAGCAGTTCTTC. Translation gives CASSPPGGADYNEQFF.

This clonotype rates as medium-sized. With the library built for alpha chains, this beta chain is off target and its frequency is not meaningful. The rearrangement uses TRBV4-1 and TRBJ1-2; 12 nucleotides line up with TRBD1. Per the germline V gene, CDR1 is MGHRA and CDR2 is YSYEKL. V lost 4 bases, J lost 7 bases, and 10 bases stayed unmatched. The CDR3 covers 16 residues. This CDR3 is CASSLVPGQGALGYTF. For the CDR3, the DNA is TGCGCCAGCAGCCTCGTCCCGGGACAGGGGGCGCTTGGCTACACCTTC.

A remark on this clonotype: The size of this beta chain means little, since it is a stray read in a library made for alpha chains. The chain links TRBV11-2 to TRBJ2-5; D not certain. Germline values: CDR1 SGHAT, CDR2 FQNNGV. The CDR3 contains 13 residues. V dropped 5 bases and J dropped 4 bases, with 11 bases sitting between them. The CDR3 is CASSTGFRETQYF. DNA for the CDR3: TGTGCCAGCAGCACCGGATTCAGAGAGACCCAGTACTTC.

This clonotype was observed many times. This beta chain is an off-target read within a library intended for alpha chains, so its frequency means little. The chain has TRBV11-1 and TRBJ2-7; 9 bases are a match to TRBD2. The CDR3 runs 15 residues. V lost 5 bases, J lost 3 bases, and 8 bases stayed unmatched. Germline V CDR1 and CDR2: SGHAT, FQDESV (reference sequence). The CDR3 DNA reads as TGTGCCAGCAGCCGGCCCGGCGGGGGGGACTACGAGCAGTACTTC. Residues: CASSRPGGGDYEQYF.

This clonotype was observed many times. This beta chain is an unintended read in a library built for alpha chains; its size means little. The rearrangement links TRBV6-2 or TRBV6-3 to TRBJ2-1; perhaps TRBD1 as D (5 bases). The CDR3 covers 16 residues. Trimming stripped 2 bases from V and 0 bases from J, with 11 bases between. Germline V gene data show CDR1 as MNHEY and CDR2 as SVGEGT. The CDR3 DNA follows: TGTGCCAGCAGTTACGGTGGGGCGAACTCCTACAATGAGCAGTTCTTC. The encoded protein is CASSYGGANSYNEQFF.

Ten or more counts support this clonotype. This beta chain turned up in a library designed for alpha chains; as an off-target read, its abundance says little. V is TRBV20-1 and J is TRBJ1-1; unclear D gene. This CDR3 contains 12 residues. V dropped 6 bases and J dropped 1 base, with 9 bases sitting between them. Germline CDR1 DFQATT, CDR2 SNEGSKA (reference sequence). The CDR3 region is CSALKRNTEAFF. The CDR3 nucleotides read TGCAGTGCCCTGAAACGGAACACTGAAGCTTTCTTT.

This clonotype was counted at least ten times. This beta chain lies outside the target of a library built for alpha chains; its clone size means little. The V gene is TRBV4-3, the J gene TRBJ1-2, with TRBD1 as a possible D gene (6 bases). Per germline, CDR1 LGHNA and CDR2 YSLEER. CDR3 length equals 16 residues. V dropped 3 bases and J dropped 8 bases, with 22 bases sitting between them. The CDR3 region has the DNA TGCGCCAGCAGCCAGGAAAATCGGATACAGGGAGCCGGCTACACCTTC. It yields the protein CASSQENRIQGAGYTF.

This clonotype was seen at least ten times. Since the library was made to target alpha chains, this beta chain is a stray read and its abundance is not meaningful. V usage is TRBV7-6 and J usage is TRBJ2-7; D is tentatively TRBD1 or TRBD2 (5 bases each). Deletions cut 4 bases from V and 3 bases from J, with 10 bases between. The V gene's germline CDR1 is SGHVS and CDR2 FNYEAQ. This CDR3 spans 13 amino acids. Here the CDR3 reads CASSSGPNYEQYF. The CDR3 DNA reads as TGTGCCAGCAGCTCGGGACCGAACTACGAGCAGTACTTC. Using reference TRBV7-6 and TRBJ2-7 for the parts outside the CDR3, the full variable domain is GAGVSQSPRYKVTKRGQDVALRCDPISGHVSLYWYRQALGQGPEFLTYFNYEAQQDKSGLPNDRFSAERPEGSISTLTIQRTEQRDSAMYRCASSSGPNYEQYFGPGTRLTVT.

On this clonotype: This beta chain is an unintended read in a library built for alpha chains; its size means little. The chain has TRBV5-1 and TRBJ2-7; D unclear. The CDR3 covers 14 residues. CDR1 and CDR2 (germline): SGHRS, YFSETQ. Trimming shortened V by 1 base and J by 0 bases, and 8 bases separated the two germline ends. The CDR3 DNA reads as TGCGCCAGCAGCTTGTTAGCCAGCTCCTACGAGCAGTACTTC. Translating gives CASSLLASSYEQYF.

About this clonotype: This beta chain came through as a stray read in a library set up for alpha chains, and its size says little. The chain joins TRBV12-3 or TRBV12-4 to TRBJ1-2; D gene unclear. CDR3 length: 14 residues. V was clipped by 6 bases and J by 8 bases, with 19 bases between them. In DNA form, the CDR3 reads TGTGCCAGCAGCCGGACGTCCCGGGTGGGGGGCTACACCTTC. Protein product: CASSRTSRVGGYTF.

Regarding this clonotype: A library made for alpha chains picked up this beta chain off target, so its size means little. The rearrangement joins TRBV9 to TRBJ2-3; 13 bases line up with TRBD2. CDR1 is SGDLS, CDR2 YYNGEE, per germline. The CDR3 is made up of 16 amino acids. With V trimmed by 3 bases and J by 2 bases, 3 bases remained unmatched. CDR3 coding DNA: TGTGCCAGCAGCGCGGGACTAGCGGGGCCCACAGATACGCAGTATTTT. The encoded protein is CASSAGLAGPTDTQYF.

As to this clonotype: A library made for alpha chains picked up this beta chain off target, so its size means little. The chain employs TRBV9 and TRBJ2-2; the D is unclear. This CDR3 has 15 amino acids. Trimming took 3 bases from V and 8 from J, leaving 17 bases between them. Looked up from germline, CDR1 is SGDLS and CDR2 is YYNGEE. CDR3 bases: TGTGCCAGCAGCGATACTTGGGTTTTACCAGGGGAGCTGTTTTTT. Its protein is CASSDTWVLPGELFF.

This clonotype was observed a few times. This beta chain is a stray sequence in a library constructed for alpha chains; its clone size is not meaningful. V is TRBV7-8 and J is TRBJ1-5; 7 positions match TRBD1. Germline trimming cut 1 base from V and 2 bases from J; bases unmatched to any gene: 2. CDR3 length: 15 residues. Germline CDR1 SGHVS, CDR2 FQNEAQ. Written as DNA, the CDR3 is TGTGCCAGCAGCTTAGTTGGGACAGGCAATCAGCCCCAGCATTTT. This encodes CASSLVGTGNQPQHF.

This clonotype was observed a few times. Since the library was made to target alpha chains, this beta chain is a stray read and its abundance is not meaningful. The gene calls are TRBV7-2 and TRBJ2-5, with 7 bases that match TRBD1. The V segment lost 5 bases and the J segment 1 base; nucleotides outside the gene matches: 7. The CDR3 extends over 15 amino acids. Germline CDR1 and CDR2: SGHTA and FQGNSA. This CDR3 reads CASSPGTALQETQYF. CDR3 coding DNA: TGTGCCAGCAGCCCTGGGACAGCGCTCCAAGAGACCCAGTACTTC.

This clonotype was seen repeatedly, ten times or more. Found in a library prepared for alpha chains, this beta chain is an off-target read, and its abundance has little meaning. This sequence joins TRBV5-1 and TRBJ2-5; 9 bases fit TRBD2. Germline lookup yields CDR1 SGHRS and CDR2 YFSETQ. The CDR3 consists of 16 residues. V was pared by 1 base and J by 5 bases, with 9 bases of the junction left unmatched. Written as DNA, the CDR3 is TGCGCCAGCAGCTTGCTAGCTGCGGGGGGGGCGGAGACCCAGTACTTC. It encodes CASSLLAAGGAETQYF. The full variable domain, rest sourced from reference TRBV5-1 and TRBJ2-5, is KAGVTQTPRYLIKTRGQQVTLSCSPISGHRSVSWYQQTPGQGLQFLFEYFSETQRNKGNFPGRFSGRQFSNSRSEMNVSTLELGDSALYLCASSLLAAGGAETQYFGPGTRLLVL.